The sequence of this T cell receptor (beta chain) was determined in a study of blood T cell repertoires in COVID-19. The wider study: Samples taken during acute and convalescent COVID-19 were collected in the United States, Italy and Spain. Sample material is recorded as cDNA or gDNA derived from T cells, B-cell-depleted T cells, or PBMCs.

As originally analysed: Amplification with reference gene primers provided the estimates of nucleated cell counts. Sequenced by immunoSEQ multiplex PCR; TCRdb stores in-frame clones only, minus some. V and J calls and clone size are those listed in that table; D and trimming were worked out from the DNA. The data show over 55,000 clones, around 85% seen once. V lost 6 bases and J lost 2; bases outside the gene matches: 1. Looked up from germline, CDR1 is MDHEN and CDR2 is SYDVKM. CDR3 size: 12 residues. What was sequenced was peripheral blood. This TCR came from a woman older than 75 with acute or convalescent COVID-19. The V call is TRBV28, the J call TRBJ2-7; TRBD1 agrees at 7 bases. CDR3 region: CASRQGTYEQYF. The CDR3 region has the DNA TGTGCCAGCAGACAGGGGACCTACGAGCAGTACTTC.